These 20 T cell receptor beta chains originate from one sample sequenced in a study of blood T cell repertoires in COVID-19. Repertoires were generated with immunoSEQ multiplex PCR, while TCRdb's copy carries only in-frame clones and drops some. Seen here are some 240,000 clones, around 84% observed once, and the top ten hold about 9.7%. Sequencing was carried out using peripheral blood. These receptors were taken from a man between 45 and 60 years old with active or convalescent COVID-19.

The gene calls are TRBV4-1 and TRBJ2-7, with TRBD1 identical over 9 bases. V was clipped by 0 bases and J by 12 bases; unmatched bases: 6. CDR1 is MGHRA, CDR2 YSYEKL, per germline. CDR3 size: 13 residues. This CDR3 is CASSQERDRVRYF. The CDR3 DNA reads as TGCGCCAGCAGCCAAGAACGGGACAGGGTTCGGTACTTC.

The V and J genes are TRBV28 and TRBJ2-5, with TRBD1 matching over 7 bases. V lost 2 bases, J lost 4 bases, and 4 bases stayed unmatched. The CDR3 covers 14 residues. Germline V gene data show CDR1 as MDHEN and CDR2 as SYDVKM. The CDR3 bases are TGTGCCAGCAGTTTAGAGGGGGCCGGAGAGACCCAGTACTTC. Translated: CASSLEGAGETQYF.

V is TRBV28 and J is TRBJ1-5; tentative D call: TRBD1 (6 bases). CDR1 is MDHEN, CDR2 SYDVKM, per germline. Deletions cut 6 bases from V and 0 bases from J, with 12 bases between. The CDR3 is 15 amino acids. CDR3 coding DNA: TGTGCCAGCAGCCCGGGGACACCTAGCAATCAGCCCCAGCATTTT. As protein: CASSPGTPSNQPQHF.

This sequence joins TRBV6-2 or TRBV6-3 and TRBJ2-7, with 11 bases lining up with TRBD2. The length of the CDR3 is 16 residues. The germline V gene has CDR1 MNHEY and CDR2 SVGEGT. J lost 3 bases, V lost 6 bases, and 10 bases had no gene match. The CDR3 is CASSQGLLAGDYEQYF. The CDR3 nucleotides read TGTGCCAGCAGCCAAGGTTTACTAGCGGGAGACTACGAGCAGTACTTC.

This clone was seen a single time. The chain links TRBV3-1 (or the pseudogene TRBV3-2) to TRBJ1-1; the D is unclear. Germline V lookup: CDR1 LGHDT, CDR2 YNNKEL (reference sequence). Trimming removed 4 bases at V and 5 bases at J, with 8 bases between. The CDR3 is 12 residues long. CDR3 in DNA: TGTGCCAGCAGCCTCAGAGGGACTGAAGCTTTCTTT. Amino acids: CASSLRGTEAFF.

This clone was picked up one time. J is TRBJ2-7 and V is TRBV19, with D possibly TRBD1 on 6 matching bases. Per the germline V gene, CDR1 is LNHDA and CDR2 is SQIVND (reference sequence). The CDR3 is 13 residues long. Trimming cost V 4 bases and J 3 bases, with 10 bases left between them. CDR3 bases: TGTGCCAGTAGTAGGGACACAGACTACGAGCAGTACTTC. Its protein is CASSRDTDYEQYF.

The V and J genes are TRBV11-2 and TRBJ2-6; D call uncertain. The CDR3 length is 13 residues. V lost 4 bases, J lost 9 bases, and 10 bases lay in between. From germline, CDR1 is SGHAT and CDR2 FQNNGV. CDR3 coding DNA: TGTGCCAGCAGCTCGCAGGTCTTCAACGTCCTGACTTTC. Translation: CASSSQVFNVLTF. Using reference TRBV11-2 and TRBJ2-6 for the parts outside the CDR3, the full variable domain is EAGVAQSPRYKIIEKRQSVAFWCNPISGHATLYWYQQILGQGPKLLIQFQNNGVVDDSQLPKDRFSAERLKGVDSTLKIQPAKLEDSAVYLCASSSQVFNVLTFGAGSRLTVL.

CDR3 in DNA: TGTGCCATCAGTGATCCGGGACTAGCGGGAGTCGGCGAGACCCAGTACTTC. It is translated as CAISDPGLAGVGETQYF. The chain employs TRBV10-3 and TRBJ2-5, with 14 bases that match TRBD2. The CDR3 extends over 17 amino acids. The trim removed 3 bases at V and 5 bases at J, leaving 8 bases unmatched. Germline-derived CDR1 and CDR2 are ENHRY and SYGVKD.

This clone appeared a few times. This sequence joins TRBV15 and TRBJ2-7; 9 positions agree with TRBD1. J lost 4 bases, V lost 0 bases, and 16 bases had no gene match. This CDR3 is 19 amino acids long. The germline V gene has CDR1 LNHNV and CDR2 YYDKDF (reference sequence). CDR3 residues: CATSRDFPVMGQGFYEQYF. CDR3 DNA sequence: TGTGCCACCAGCAGAGATTTCCCCGTTATGGGACAGGGTTTTTACGAGCAGTACTTC.

The V and J genes are TRBV6-1 and TRBJ1-3, with a weak D call TRBD1 (6 bases). Germline CDR1 MNHNS, CDR2 SASEGT. The CDR3 covers 17 residues. V was trimmed by 2 bases and J by 1 base, leaving 15 bases between them. The CDR3 reads CASSEIPGQLSGNTIYF. The CDR3 nucleotides read TGTGCCAGCAGTGAAATCCCGGGACAACTATCTGGAAACACCATATATTTT.

The chain couples TRBV7-3 to TRBJ2-2, with D perhaps TRBD1 (5 bases). Deletions cut 3 bases from V and 0 bases from J, with 11 bases between. Germline V gene sequence: CDR1 SGHTA, CDR2 FQGTGA. The CDR3 totals 16 residues. Here the CDR3 DNA reads TGTGCCAGCAGCTTGCAAGGGGTCACGAACACCGGGGAGCTGTTTTTT. It codes for CASSLQGVTNTGELFF.

The chain combines TRBV13 with TRBJ2-2, with a weak D call TRBD2 (6 bases). This CDR3 has 14 residues. The V gene lost 6 bases and the J gene lost 9 bases, with 17 bases spanning the gap. Germline V gene lookup returns CDR1 PRHDT and CDR2 FYEKMQ (reference sequence). The CDR3 DNA is TGTGCCAGCAGTCCCGGGGGTCCCCGCAGGGAGCTGTTTTTT. Translation gives CASSPGGPRRELFF.

J is TRBJ1-6 and V is TRBV2; 7 bases agree with TRBD1. Germline trimming cut 10 bases from V and 0 bases from J; bases unmatched to any gene: 6. CDR1 is SNHLY, CDR2 FYNNEI, per germline. The CDR3 is 15 residues long. The CDR3 sequence: CATSQGSSYNSPLHF. In DNA, the CDR3 is TGTGCCACCTCACAGGGGAGCTCCTATAATTCACCCCTCCACTTT.

V usage is TRBV25-1 and J usage is TRBJ1-1, with TRBD1 identical over 10 bases. The CDR3 runs 15 residues. The V gene end was trimmed by 3 bases and the J gene end by 3 bases; junction bases not matched to a gene: 4. CDR1 MGHDK and CDR2 SYGVNS come from the germline V gene. For the CDR3, the DNA is TGTGCCAGCAGTGACCCCGGGACAGGGGACACTGAAGCTTTCTTT. Its translation: CASSDPGTGDTEAFF.

A remark on this clone: Other DNA sequences within the sample encode an identical CDR3. The gene calls are TRBV7-2 and TRBJ2-1; maybe TRBD2 (6 bases). The CDR3 has 15 amino acids. CDR1 is SGHTA, CDR2 FQGNSA, per germline. Trimming cost V 1 base and J 3 bases, with 10 bases left between them. This chain's CDR3 is CASSLVGGYYNEQFF. The DNA of the CDR3 is TGTGCCAGCAGCTTAGTTGGGGGGTACTACAATGAGCAGTTCTTC.

A single count supports this clone. This chain joins TRBV27 and TRBJ1-2, with a possible D match to TRBD1 (5 bases). The CDR3 has 12 amino acids. V was trimmed by 8 bases and J by 1 base, leaving 8 bases between them. CDR1 and CDR2 (germline): MNHEY, SMNVEV (reference sequence). The DNA of the CDR3 is TGTGCCAGCCACGACAGTAACTATGGCTACACCTTC. Its translation: CASHDSNYGYTF.

This chain uses TRBV5-1 with TRBJ1-1; 9 nucleotides agree with TRBD1. The germline V gene encodes CDR1 SGHRS and CDR2 YFSETQ. The CDR3 covers 15 residues. Losses at the gene ends were 4 bases for V and 4 bases for J; bases not matched to a gene: 8. CDR3 residues: CASSAGQGLTTEAFF. Written as DNA, the CDR3 is TGCGCCAGCAGCGCCGGACAGGGGTTGACCACTGAAGCTTTCTTT.

The chain employs TRBV9 and TRBJ2-3; 8 bases line up with TRBD2. Germline CDR1 SGDLS, CDR2 YYNGEE. V shed 0 bases and J 4 bases; nucleotides not matched to a gene: 13. This CDR3 contains 18 residues. CDR3 DNA sequence: TGTGCCAGCAGCGTAGCTACGTCGGTCGGGGGGGTGCCAGATACGCAGTATTTT. Protein sequence: CASSVATSVGGVPDTQYF.

V and J are TRBV19 and TRBJ2-7; 7 bases agree with TRBD2. Per the germline V gene, CDR1 is LNHDA and CDR2 is SQIVND (reference sequence). The V and J ends lost 1 base and 2 bases, in that order; junction bases with no gene match: 2. The length of the CDR3 is 14 residues. The CDR3 nucleotides read TGTGCCAGTAGTATAGGCGGGAGTCCCTACGAGCAGTACTTC. Protein sequence: CASSIGGSPYEQYF.

This clone was seen a few times. The rearrangement joins TRBV28 to TRBJ2-1, with 9 bases fitting TRBD2. The CDR3 sequence is 17 residues long. V lost 4 bases, J lost 6 bases, and 13 bases stayed unmatched. The V gene's germline CDR1 is MDHEN and CDR2 SYDVKM. The CDR3: CASSSRVAGAGANEQFF. The CDR3, as DNA: TGTGCCAGCAGTTCGAGAGTAGCGGGAGCGGGGGCCAATGAGCAGTTCTTC.